This TCR beta chain appears in the sequencing data of a study of T cell responses to AZD1222 COVID-19 vaccine. Study-level results: As reported, nearly half of all spike-specific TCRs target variant regions that are unmutated. Dominant at 160-218 and 743-854, vaccine-associated CD4 TCRs also spanned spike.

Repertoires were generated with immunoSEQ multiplex PCR, while TCRdb's copy carries only in-frame clones and drops some. The sample includes around 110,000 clones, roughly nine tenths seen only once; the top ten take 6.5% to 9%. This clone was counted a single time. Its matching antigen is unknown. The sample carries other DNA sequences with the same CDR3. The germline CDR1 and CDR2 sequences are SGHAT and FQNNGV. With 0 bases removed from V and 6 bases from J, the gap between germline ends came to 6 bases. The CDR3 spans 13 residues. Material: peripheral blood, obtained on day 0 of AZD1222 vaccination. The gene calls are TRBV11-2 and TRBJ2-1; D uncertain. The sequence was obtained from an adult in good health. The CDR3 here is CASSLDLGNEQFF. As DNA, the CDR3 is TGTGCCAGCAGCTTAGATCTCGGCAATGAGCAGTTCTTC. Full variable domain (outside the CDR3, taken from reference TRBV11-2 and TRBJ2-1): EAGVAQSPRYKIIEKRQSVAFWCNPISGHATLYWYQQILGQGPKLLIQFQNNGVVDDSQLPKDRFSAERLKGVDSTLKIQPAKLEDSAVYLCASSLDLGNEQFFGPGTRLTVL.